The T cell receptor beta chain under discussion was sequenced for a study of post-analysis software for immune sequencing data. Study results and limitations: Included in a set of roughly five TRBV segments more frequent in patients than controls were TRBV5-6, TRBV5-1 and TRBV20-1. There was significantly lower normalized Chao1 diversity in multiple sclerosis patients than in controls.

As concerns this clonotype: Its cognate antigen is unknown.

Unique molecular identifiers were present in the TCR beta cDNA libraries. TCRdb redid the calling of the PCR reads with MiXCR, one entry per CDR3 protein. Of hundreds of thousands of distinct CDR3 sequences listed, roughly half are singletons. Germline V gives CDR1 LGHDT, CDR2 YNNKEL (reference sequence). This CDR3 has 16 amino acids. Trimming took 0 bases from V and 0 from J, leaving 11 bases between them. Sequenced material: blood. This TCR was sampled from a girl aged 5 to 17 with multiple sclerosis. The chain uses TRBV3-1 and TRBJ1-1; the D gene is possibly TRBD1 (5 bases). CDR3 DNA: TGTGCCAGCAGCCAAGACCCGACAGTAATGAACACTGAAGCTTTCTTT. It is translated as CASSQDPTVMNTEAFF.